This record looks at one T cell receptor (beta chain) sequence and its context. Its antigen is undetermined. The sample comes from a study of cytomegalovirus exposure and HLA in healthy donors. Study observations and caveats: More clonal expansion characterized HLA-associated TCR beta chains than equally common others in a later analysis. At a 0.05 false discovery rate, a later analysis found some 18,000 TCR beta sequences to be associated with HLA alleles.

The CDR3 is 13 residues long. Germline CDR1 is MGHRA and CDR2 is YSYEKL. V dropped 10 bases and J dropped 2 bases, with 15 bases sitting between them. PCR employed 60 Vbeta and 13 Jbeta primers. Assay used: immunoSEQ multiplex PCR; TCRdb lists only in-frame clones, some missing. The table records some 90,000 clones, around 70% of them present only once. The sequence was collected from a man aged 55 to 70 in good health and CMV-seronegative. The specimen sequenced was PBMCs. V gene TRBV4-1 combines with J gene TRBJ2-7; a possible D gene is TRBD2 (7 bases). This CDR3 is CATSREGAYEQYF. DNA for the CDR3: TGCGCCACCAGTAGGGAGGGGGCCTACGAGCAGTACTTC.